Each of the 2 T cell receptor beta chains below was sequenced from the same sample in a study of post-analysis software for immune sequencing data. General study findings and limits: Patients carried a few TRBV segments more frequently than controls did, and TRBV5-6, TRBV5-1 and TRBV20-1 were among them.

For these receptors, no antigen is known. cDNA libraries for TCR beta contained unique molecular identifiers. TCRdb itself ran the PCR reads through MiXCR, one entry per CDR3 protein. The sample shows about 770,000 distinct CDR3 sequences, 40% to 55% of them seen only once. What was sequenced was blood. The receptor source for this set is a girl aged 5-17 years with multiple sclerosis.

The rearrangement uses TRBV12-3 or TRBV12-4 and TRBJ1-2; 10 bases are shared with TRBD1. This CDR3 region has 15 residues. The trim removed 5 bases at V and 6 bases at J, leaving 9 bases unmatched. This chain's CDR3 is CASSRRAGTGDGYTF. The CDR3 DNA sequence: TGTGCCAGCAGTCGAAGGGCCGGGACAGGGGATGGCTACACCTTC.

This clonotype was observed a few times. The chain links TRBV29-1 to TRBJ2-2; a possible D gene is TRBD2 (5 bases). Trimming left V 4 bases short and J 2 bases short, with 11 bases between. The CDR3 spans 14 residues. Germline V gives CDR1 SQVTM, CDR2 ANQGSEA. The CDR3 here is CSVGAETNTGELFF. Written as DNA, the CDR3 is TGCAGCGTTGGAGCGGAAACTAACACCGGGGAGCTGTTTTTT.